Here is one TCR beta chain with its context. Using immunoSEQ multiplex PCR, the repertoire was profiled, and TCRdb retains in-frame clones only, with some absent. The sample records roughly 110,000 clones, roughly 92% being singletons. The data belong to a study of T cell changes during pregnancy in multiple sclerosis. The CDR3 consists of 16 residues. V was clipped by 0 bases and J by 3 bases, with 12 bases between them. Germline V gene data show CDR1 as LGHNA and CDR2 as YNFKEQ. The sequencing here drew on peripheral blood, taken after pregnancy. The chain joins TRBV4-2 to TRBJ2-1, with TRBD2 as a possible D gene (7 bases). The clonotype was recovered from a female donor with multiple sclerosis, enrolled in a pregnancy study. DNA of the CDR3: TGTGCCAGCAGCCAAGAGGGAGGGGGGGGCTACAATGAGCAGTTCTTC. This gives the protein CASSQEGGGGYNEQFF.